This record covers a single T cell receptor beta chain. Its antigen remains unidentified. This record belongs to a study of OX40 agonist ivuxolimab in advanced cancers. Study overall: Eligibility admitted prior anti-PD-1, anti-PD-L1 or anti-CTLA-4 therapy; around 38% had some. Study results and limitations: Both CD4+ and CD8+ T cell populations in blood had undergone clonal expansion by week 6 at 0.1 to 3.0 mg/kg.

The V gene end was trimmed by 5 bases and the J gene end by 7 bases; junction bases not matched to a gene: 6. Germline V gene lookup returns CDR1 SGHRS and CDR2 YFSETQ. CDR3 size: 15 residues. Measured with immunoSEQ multiplex PCR; TCRdb has only the in-frame clones, and not every one. The table shows 40,000 or so clones, with around four fifths occurring only once. Sampling of blood occurred at baseline, cycle 4 day 1, and cycle 7 day 1. This sequence was found in an adult with an advanced solid tumor such as melanoma, head and neck, liver or kidney cancer. Specimen: CD4+ or CD8+ T cells sorted from blood, collected in a trial of the OX40 agonist ivuxolimab. The chain has TRBV5-1 and TRBJ2-1; 13 bases fit TRBD2. CDR3 coding DNA: TGCGCCAGCAGTCCCCGACTAGCGGGGGGAAATGAGCAGTTCTTC. Translated: CASSPRLAGGNEQFF.